These 18 T cell receptor beta chains came from one sample sequenced in a study of patients and donors after allogeneic stem cell transplantation. TCRdb recomputed calls from the RT-PCR reads with MiXCR, one row per CDR3 protein. The table shows under 2,000 distinct CDR3 sequences, with about 6.8% occurring only once. Sequences were obtained from blood, either unsorted or a sorted T cell fraction (not recorded which). These receptors originate from a human donor who was either an allogeneic HSCT recipient or a stem cell or donor lymphocyte infusion donor (not recorded which). It is not recorded whose cells these are; they may come from a transplant donor.

The chain links TRBV4-2 to TRBJ2-4; 9 nucleotides align to TRBD2. The V gene end was trimmed by 0 bases and the J gene end by 6 bases; junction bases not matched to a gene: 9. Germline-derived CDR1 and CDR2 are LGHNA and YNFKEQ. This CDR3 is 17 amino acids long. In nucleotides, the CDR3 is TGTGCCAGCAGCCAAGAGCTCGCGCGGGGGGGGCGAAACATTCAGTACTTC. It translates to CASSQELARGGRNIQYF.

This clonotype was picked up a small number of times. V usage is TRBV13 and J usage is TRBJ2-1, with D maybe TRBD1 (6 bases). Germline V CDR1 and CDR2: PRHDT, FYEKMQ (reference sequence). Deletions cut 6 bases from V and 2 bases from J, with 17 bases between. The CDR3 extends over 16 amino acids. CDR3: CASSPIQGPTYNEQFF. As DNA, the CDR3 is TGTGCCAGCAGTCCTATACAGGGCCCCACCTACAATGAGCAGTTCTTC.

This clonotype was observed a few times. J is TRBJ2-1 and V is TRBV28; 10 nucleotides match TRBD2. The V segment lost 5 bases and the J segment 5 bases; nucleotides outside the gene matches: 18. The CDR3 spans 19 residues. Germline lookup yields CDR1 MDHEN and CDR2 SYDVKM. The CDR3 DNA reads TGTGCCAGCAGTCTCTCTCCTGGGCTGGGGACTAGCGCCGACAATGAGCAGTTCTTC. Protein: CASSLSPGLGTSADNEQFF.

This clonotype rates as medium-sized (0.01 to 0.1%). The J gene is TRBJ2-1, the V gene TRBV18, with unresolved D. V was clipped by 6 bases and J by 9 bases, with 12 bases between them. The CDR3 runs to 12 residues. CDR1 and CDR2 (germline): KGHSH, LQKENI. The CDR3: CASSQLDGEQFF. CDR3 in DNA: TGTGCCAGCTCCCAGCTAGACGGTGAGCAGTTCTTC. Together with reference TRBV18 and TRBJ2-1, the CDR3 gives the full variable domain: NAGVMQNPRHLVRRRGQEARLRCSPMKGHSHVYWYRQLPEEGLKFMVYLQKENIIDESGMPKERFSAEFPKEGPSILRIQQVVRGDSAAYFCASSQLDGEQFFGPGTRLTVL.

This chain links TRBV24-1 with TRBJ2-4; D may be TRBD1 or TRBD2 (5 bases each). CDR3 length equals 14 residues. Germline values: CDR1 KGHDR, CDR2 SFDVKD. With 3 bases removed from V and 9 bases from J, the gap between germline ends came to 14 bases. CDR3 in DNA: TGTGCCACCAGTGATCACGGGACGGCGGGCATTCAGTACTTC. It translates to CATSDHGTAGIQYF.

The chain joins TRBV4-2 to TRBJ2-5; tentative D call: TRBD2 (5 bases). Trimming left V 2 bases short and J 5 bases short, with 12 bases between. CDR1 and CDR2 from the germline V gene are LGHNA and YNFKEQ. The CDR3 has 14 amino acids. CDR3 nucleotide sequence: TGTGCCAGCAGCCAAAACATTGGCGGGGAGACCCAGTACTTC. Encoded protein: CASSQNIGGETQYF.

Written as DNA, the CDR3 is TGTGCCAGCAGTGCGAGGGGTTCACCCCTCCACTTT. Its translation is CASSARGSPLHF. The chain employs TRBV2 and TRBJ1-6, with a weak D call TRBD1 (5 bases). The CDR3 consists of 12 residues. Germline V lookup: CDR1 SNHLY, CDR2 FYNNEI. V was trimmed by 4 bases and J by 9 bases, leaving 7 bases between them.

CDR3 amino acids: CASSSNYEQYF. The CDR3, as DNA: TGTGCCAGCAGCTCTAACTACGAGCAGTACTTC. This chain links TRBV7-9 with TRBJ2-7; D is ambiguous. Germline CDR1 is SEHNR and CDR2 is FQNEAQ (reference sequence). V lost 4 bases to trimming and J lost 3 bases, with 4 bases between them. The CDR3 loop spans 11 amino acids. The complete variable domain, with remaining parts taken from reference TRBV7-9 and TRBJ2-7, reads DTGVSQNPRHKITKRGQNVTFRCDPISEHNRLYWYRQTLGQGPEFLTYFQNEAQLEKSRLLSDRFSAERPKGSFSTLEIQRTEQGDSAMYLCASSSNYEQYFGPGTRLTVT.

This clonotype has a handful of counts. Germline and junction disagree at one end, which may indicate a read error. This sequence joins TRBV6-6 and TRBJ2-1, with D unresolved. The CDR3 loop spans 10 amino acids. In germline, CDR1 is MNHNY, CDR2 SVGAGI (reference sequence). CDR3 coding DNA: TGTGCCAGCAGTTCCGGGCAGCCAATCTTC. This gives the protein CASSSGQPIF.

This sequence joins TRBV7-2 and TRBJ2-3, with D perhaps TRBD2 (5 bases). Per germline, CDR1 SGHTA and CDR2 FQGNSA. The CDR3 is made up of 14 amino acids. V was trimmed by 0 bases and J by 11 bases, leaving 15 bases between them. Here the CDR3 DNA reads TGTGCCAGCAGCTTAGCAAAATCCCCCGGGGAGCAGTATTTT. Translating gives CASSLAKSPGEQYF. The full variable domain, in which reference TRBV7-2 and TRBJ2-3 provide the parts outside the CDR3, is GAGVSQSPSNKVTEKGKDVELRCDPISGHTALYWYRQSLGQGLEFLIYFQGNSAPDKSGLPSDRFSAERTGGSVSTLTIQRTQQEDSAVYLCASSLAKSPGEQYFGPGTRLTVL.

This clonotype is termed large (0.1 to 1%). The chain couples TRBV5-8 to TRBJ2-1; no definite D call. Germline CDR1 reads SGHTS; CDR2 reads YDEGEE. V dropped 4 bases and J dropped 5 bases, with 10 bases sitting between them. The CDR3 is 13 amino acids. The CDR3 loop reads CASSLTWDNEQFF. In DNA form, the CDR3 reads TGTGCCAGCAGCCTTACTTGGGACAATGAGCAGTTCTTC.

The chain links TRBV5-1 to TRBJ2-5; D is tentatively TRBD1 or TRBD2 (6 bases each). With 9 bases removed from V and 1 base from J, the gap between germline ends came to 16 bases. The germline V gene has CDR1 SGHRS and CDR2 YFSETQ. The CDR3 covers 14 residues. The CDR3 loop reads CATARGSGQETQYF. In nucleotides, the CDR3 is TGCGCCACCGCCAGGGGTAGCGGCCAAGAGACCCAGTACTTC.

The sample holds a few counts of this clonotype. V is TRBV7-8 and J is TRBJ2-3; no firm D call. The germline V and J ends were trimmed by 1 base and 0 bases, with 8 bases remaining between them. The CDR3 totals 15 residues. Per germline, CDR1 SGHVS and CDR2 FQNEAQ. CDR3 DNA sequence: TGTGCCAGCAGCTTAGTCGGCAGAAGCACAGATACGCAGTATTTT. Translation gives CASSLVGRSTDTQYF.

This chain links TRBV7-2 with TRBJ2-1; D is ambiguous. The CDR3 runs to 16 residues. V was pared by 0 bases and J by 4 bases, with 13 bases between. Germline assignment: CDR1 SGHTA and CDR2 FQGNSA. This chain's CDR3 is CASSLARLAGYNEQFF. In DNA form, the CDR3 reads TGTGCCAGCAGCTTAGCGCGGCTGGCCGGGTACAATGAGCAGTTCTTC.

By frequency in the sample, this clonotype is medium-sized. V and J are TRBV7-9 and TRBJ1-1; D may be TRBD1 (5 bases). V gave up 5 bases and J gave up 5 bases, with 18 bases separating them. The CDR3 extends over 15 amino acids. CDR1 is SEHNR, CDR2 FQNEAQ, per germline (reference sequence). CDR3 in amino acids: CASSRTGTLLTEAFF. CDR3 sequence (DNA): TGTGCCAGCAGCCGAACCGGGACTCTCTTGACTGAAGCTTTCTTT.

This clonotype was counted a few times. V gene TRBV24-1 combines with J gene TRBJ2-3; 7 positions match TRBD1. The V gene end was trimmed by 1 base and the J gene end by 6 bases; junction bases not matched to a gene: 15. This CDR3 contains 18 residues. CDR1 KGHDR and CDR2 SFDVKD come from the germline V gene. The DNA of the CDR3 is TGTGCCACCAGTGATTTAGGGACCGGGACAGACCCGCCGGATACGCAGTATTTT. Amino acid sequence: CATSDLGTGTDPPDTQYF.

The V gene is TRBV27, the J gene TRBJ1-1; 10 bases fit TRBD1. Germline V lookup: CDR1 MNHEY, CDR2 SMNVEV (reference sequence). This CDR3 is built from 15 residues. After removal of 5 bases from V and 6 bases from J, the junction contained 9 bases not matched to a gene. The CDR3 protein is CASSPRADRGPEAFF. CDR3 bases: TGTGCCAGCAGTCCTAGGGCAGACAGGGGGCCTGAAGCTTTCTTT.

Written as DNA, the CDR3 is TGTGCCAGCAGCATCCAGCGGGATAGATACAATGAGCAGTTCTTC. Protein product: CASSIQRDRYNEQFF. The rearrangement links TRBV7-8 to TRBJ2-1, with 7 bases fitting TRBD2. This CDR3 has 15 residues. The germline gives CDR1 SGHVS, CDR2 FQNEAQ. The junction had 8 bases not matched to a gene; V was cut back by 5 bases and J by 4 bases.